Here is one T cell receptor beta chain with its context. The record originates from a study of blood T cell repertoires in COVID-19. Clones were sequenced by immunoSEQ multiplex PCR, and TCRdb holds only the in-frame ones, with some missing. The sample lists 250,000 or so clones; approximately 92% were seen once. CDR1 and CDR2 from the germline V gene are SNHLY and FYNNEI. The CDR3 is 12 residues long. The germline V and J ends were trimmed by 6 bases and 6 bases, with 11 bases remaining between them. The chain is built from TRBV2 and TRBJ1-1; possible D gene TRBD1, 5 bases. The sequenced material came from peripheral blood. This receptor was identified in a middle-aged woman who had recovered from COVID-19. CDR3 nucleotide sequence: TGTGCCAGCAGCTCAGGGTTAGCTGAAGCTTTCTTT. It is translated as CASSSGLAEAFF.